Listed below are T cell receptor beta chains from one sample, sequenced in a study of T cells in tuberculosis. The protocol was immunoSEQ multiplex PCR, while the TCRdb copy is restricted to in-frame clones and leaves out a portion. Of tens of thousands of clones listed, approximately 91% are singletons. The sequenced sample consisted of CD1b-GMM tetramer-negative cells sorted from PBMCs. These receptor sequences come from an adult woman with latent tuberculosis. CDR3s include the opening cysteine and the closing phenylalanine or tryptophan. The D gene is left open where the match is weak.

J gene | D gene | V gene | CDR3 length | CDR3 DNA | CDR3 protein
TRBJ2-4 | TRBD2 | TRBV5-1 | 17 | TGCGCCAGCAGCTTGCTAGCGGGGGGGCCTGCCAAAAACATTCAGTACTTC | CASSLLAGGPAKNIQYF
TRBJ1-1 | . | TRBV9 | 14 | TGTGCCAGCAGCGTTCTTGCAGATAACACTGAAGCTTTCTTT | CASSVLADNTEAFF
TRBJ1-1 | . | TRBV27 | 14 | TGTGCCAGCAGTACAGGGTGGGGTGAGTCGGAAGCTTTCTTT | CASSTGWGESEAFF
TRBJ1-5 | . | TRBV5-1 | 15 | TGCGCCAGCAGCTTATACGGAGACAGCAATCAGCCCCAGCATTTT | CASSLYGDSNQPQHF
TRBJ1-2 | . | TRBV7-9 | 16 | TGTGCCAGCAGCGGAAGGGGGTTCGGCGGAACCTATGGCTACACCTTC | CASSGRGFGGTYGYTF
TRBJ1-2 | TRBD1 | TRBV29-1 | 13 | TGCAGCGTTGTAGGGGGCCTTGACTATGGCTACACCTTC | CSVVGGLDYGYTF
TRBJ1-2 | TRBD1 | TRBV5-5 | 14 | TGTGCCAGCAGCTGGACAGGGGGCGGCTATGGCTACACCTTC | CASSWTGGGYGYTF
TRBJ1-5 | TRBD1 | TRBV5-1 | 14 | TGCGCCAGCAGCCCAGGGACAGATTATCAGCCCCAGCATTTT | CASSPGTDYQPQHF
TRBJ1-5 | . | TRBV10-3 | 15 | TGTGCCATCAGTGAGGGGAACAGGCGCAATCAGCCCCAGCATTTT | CAISEGNRRNQPQHF
TRBJ2-1 | TRBD1 | TRBV6-5 | 15 | TGTGCCAGCAGTTACCGGGACAGGGGCTCAAATGAGCAGTTCTTC | CASSYRDRGSNEQFF